This T cell receptor (beta chain) was identified in a study of blood T cell repertoires in COVID-19. Study in general: The United States, Italy and Spain were the sources of the acute and convalescent COVID-19 samples. Sample material is recorded as cDNA or gDNA derived from T cells, B-cell-depleted T cells, or PBMCs.

The ends lost 4 bases at V and 3 bases at J; junction bases unmatched: 4. Looked up from germline, CDR1 is SGHKS and CDR2 is YYEKEE (reference sequence). The CDR3 has 14 residues. In the source study's methods: Reference gene primers were amplified, and this amplification served to estimate nucleated cell counts. Sequencing was performed with immunoSEQ multiplex PCR; in TCRdb, only in-frame clones are kept and a portion is missing. The D gene and trimming were derived from the DNA, and the V and J assignments and clone size from that table. The sample includes about 250,000 clones, about 90% of them seen just once.

V usage is TRBV5-5 and J usage is TRBJ1-1; 9 nucleotides agree with TRBD1. The sequenced sample consisted of peripheral blood. This TCR came from a man between 18 and 29 years old with active or convalescent COVID-19. The CDR3: CASSEGQGYTEAFF. For the CDR3, the DNA is TGTGCCAGCAGCGAGGGACAGGGATACACTGAAGCTTTCTTT.